This T cell receptor beta chain is from a study of CXCR3-negative and CXCR3-positive naive CD8 T cells. General study points: CXCR3-positive naive cells had more hydrophobic TRB CDR3s than CXCR3-negative naive cells.

UMI-labeled 5' RACE yielded the TRB cDNA libraries. TCRdb reprocessed the 5' RACE reads and stores each CDR3 protein as one record, lacking DNA. This listing includes some 140,000 distinct CDR3 sequences. Notes on this clonotype: The antigen remains undetermined.

Naive CD8+ T cells showed a CD45RO-CCR7+CD27+CD95- phenotype. The sequencing sample was made of naive CXCR3+ CD8+ T cells from blood. Noted subset: CD45RO-CCR7+CD27+CD95- naive CD8+ T cells expressing CXCR3 (TNR3+). This clonotype was obtained from a human donor in good health. Some clones in this sample may be carry-over from other donors' samples.

CDR3 region: CASSQGGGSPYNEQFF. The chain is built from TRBV4-1 and TRBJ2-1; lacking DNA, the TRBD1 call made by TCRdb goes unchecked. The CDR3 consists of 16 residues. CDR1 is MGHRA, CDR2 YSYEKL, per germline.